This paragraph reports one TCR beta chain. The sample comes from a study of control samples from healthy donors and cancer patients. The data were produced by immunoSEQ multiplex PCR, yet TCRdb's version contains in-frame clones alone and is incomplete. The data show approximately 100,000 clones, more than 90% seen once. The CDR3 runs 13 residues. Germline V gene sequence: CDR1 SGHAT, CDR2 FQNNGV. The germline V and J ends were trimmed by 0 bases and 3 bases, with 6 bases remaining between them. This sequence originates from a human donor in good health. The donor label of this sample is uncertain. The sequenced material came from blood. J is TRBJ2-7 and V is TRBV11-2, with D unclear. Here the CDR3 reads CASSLDLSYEQYF. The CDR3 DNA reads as TGTGCCAGCAGCTTAGATCTGAGCTACGAGCAGTACTTC. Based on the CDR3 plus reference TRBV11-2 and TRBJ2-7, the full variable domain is EAGVAQSPRYKIIEKRQSVAFWCNPISGHATLYWYQQILGQGPKLLIQFQNNGVVDDSQLPKDRFSAERLKGVDSTLKIQPAKLEDSAVYLCASSLDLSYEQYFGPGTRLTVT.